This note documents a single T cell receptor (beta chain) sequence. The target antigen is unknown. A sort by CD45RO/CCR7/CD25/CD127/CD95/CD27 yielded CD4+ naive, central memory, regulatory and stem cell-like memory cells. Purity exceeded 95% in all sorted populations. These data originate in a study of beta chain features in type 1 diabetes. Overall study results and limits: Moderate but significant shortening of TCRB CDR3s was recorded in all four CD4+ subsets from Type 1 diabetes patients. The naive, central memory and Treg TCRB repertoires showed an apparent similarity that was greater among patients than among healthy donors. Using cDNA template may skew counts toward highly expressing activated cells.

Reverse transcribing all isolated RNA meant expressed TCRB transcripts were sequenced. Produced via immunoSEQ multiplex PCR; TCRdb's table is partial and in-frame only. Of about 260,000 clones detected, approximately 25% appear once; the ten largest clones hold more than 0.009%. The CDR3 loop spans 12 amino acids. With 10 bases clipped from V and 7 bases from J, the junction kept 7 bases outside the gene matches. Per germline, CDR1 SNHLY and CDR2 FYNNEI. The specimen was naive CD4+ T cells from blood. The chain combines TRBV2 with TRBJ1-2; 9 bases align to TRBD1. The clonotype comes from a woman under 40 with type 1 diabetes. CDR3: CANSQGAGGYTF. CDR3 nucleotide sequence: TGTGCCAACTCACAGGGGGCAGGTGGCTACACCTTC.